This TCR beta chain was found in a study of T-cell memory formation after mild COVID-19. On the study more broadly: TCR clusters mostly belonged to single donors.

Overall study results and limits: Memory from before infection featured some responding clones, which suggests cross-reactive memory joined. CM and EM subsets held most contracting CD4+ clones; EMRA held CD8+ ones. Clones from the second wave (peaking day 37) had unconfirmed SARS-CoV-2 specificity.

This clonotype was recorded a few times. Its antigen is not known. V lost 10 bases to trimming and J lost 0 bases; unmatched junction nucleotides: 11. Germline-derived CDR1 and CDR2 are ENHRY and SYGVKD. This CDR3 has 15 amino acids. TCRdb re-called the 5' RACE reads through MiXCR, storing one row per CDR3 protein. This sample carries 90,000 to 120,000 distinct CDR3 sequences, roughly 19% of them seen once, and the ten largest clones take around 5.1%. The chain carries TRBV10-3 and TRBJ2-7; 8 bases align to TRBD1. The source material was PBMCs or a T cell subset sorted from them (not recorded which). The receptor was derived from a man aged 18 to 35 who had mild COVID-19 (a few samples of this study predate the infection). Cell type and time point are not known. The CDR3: CATYDGQGISYEQYF. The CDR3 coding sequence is TGTGCCACCTATGATGGACAGGGCATCTCCTACGAGCAGTACTTC.